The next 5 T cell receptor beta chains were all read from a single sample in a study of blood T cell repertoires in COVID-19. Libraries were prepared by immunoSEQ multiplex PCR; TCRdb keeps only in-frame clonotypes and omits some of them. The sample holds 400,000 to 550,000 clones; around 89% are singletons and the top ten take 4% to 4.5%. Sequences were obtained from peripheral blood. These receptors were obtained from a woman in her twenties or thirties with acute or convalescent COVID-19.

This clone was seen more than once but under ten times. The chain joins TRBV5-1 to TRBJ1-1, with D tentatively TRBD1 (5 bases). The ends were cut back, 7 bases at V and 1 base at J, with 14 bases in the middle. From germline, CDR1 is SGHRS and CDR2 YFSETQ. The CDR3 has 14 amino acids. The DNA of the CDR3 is TGCGCCAGCCGACACCTACAGGAGAACACTGAAGCTTTCTTT. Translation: CASRHLQENTEAFF.

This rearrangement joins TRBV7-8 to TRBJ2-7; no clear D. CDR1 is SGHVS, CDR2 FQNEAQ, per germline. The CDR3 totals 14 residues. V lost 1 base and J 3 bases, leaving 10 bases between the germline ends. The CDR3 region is CASSLGARYYEQYF. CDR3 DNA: TGTGCCAGCAGCTTAGGCGCGCGATACTACGAGCAGTACTTC. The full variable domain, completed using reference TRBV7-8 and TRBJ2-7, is GAGVSQSPRYKVAKRGQDVALRCDPISGHVSLFWYQQALGQGPEFLTYFQNEAQLDKSGLPSDRFFAERPEGSVSTLKIQRTQQEDSAVYLCASSLGARYYEQYFGPGTRLTVT.

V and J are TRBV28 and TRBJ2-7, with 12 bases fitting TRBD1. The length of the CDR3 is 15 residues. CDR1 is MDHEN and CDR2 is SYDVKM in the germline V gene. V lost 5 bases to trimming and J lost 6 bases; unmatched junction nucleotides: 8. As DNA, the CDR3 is TGTGCCAGCAGTCTGGCCCGGGACAGGGGGCCCGAGCAGTACTTC. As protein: CASSLARDRGPEQYF.

The CDR3 DNA is TGCGCCAGCACGGACAGGACTAACTATGGCTACACCTTC. Encoded protein: CASTDRTNYGYTF. The chain combines TRBV10-2 with TRBJ1-2, with TRBD1 matching 7 bases. CDR1 WSHSY and CDR2 SAAADI come from the germline V gene. The CDR3 covers 13 residues. V was clipped by 7 bases and J by 0 bases; unmatched bases: 2.

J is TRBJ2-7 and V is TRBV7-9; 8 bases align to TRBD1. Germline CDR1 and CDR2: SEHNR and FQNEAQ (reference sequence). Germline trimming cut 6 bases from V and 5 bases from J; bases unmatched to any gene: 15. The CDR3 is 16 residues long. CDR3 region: CASSLRYVTGADEQYF. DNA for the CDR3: TGTGCCAGCAGTCTTAGATATGTGACAGGGGCGGACGAGCAGTACTTC.